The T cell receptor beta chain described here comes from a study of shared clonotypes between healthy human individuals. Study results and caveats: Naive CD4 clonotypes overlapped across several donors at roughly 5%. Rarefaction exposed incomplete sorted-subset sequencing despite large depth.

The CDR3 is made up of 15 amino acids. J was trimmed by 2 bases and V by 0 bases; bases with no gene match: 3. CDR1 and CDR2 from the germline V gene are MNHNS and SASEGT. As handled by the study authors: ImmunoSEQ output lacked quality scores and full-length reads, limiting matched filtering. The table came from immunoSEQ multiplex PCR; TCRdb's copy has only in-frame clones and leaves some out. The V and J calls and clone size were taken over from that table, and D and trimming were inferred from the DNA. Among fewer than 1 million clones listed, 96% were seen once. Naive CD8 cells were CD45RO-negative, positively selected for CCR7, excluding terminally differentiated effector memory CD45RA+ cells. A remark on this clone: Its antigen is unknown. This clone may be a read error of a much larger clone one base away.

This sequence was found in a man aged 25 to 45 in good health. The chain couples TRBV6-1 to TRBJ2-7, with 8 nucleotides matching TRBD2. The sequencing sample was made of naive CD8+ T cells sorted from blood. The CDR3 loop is CASSEAQAGAYEQYF. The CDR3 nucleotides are TGTGCCAGCAGTGAAGCGCAAGCGGGAGCCTACGAGCAGTACTTC.